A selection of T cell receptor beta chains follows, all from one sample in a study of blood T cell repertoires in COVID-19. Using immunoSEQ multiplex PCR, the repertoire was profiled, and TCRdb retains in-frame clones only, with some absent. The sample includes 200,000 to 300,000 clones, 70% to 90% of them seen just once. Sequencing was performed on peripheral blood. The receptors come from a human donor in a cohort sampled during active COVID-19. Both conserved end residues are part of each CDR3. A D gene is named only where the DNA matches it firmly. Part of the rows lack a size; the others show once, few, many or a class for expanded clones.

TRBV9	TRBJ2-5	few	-	TGTGCCAGCAGCGTAGGAGGGGAGACCCAGTACTTC	CASSVGGETQYF
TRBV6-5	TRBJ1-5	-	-	TGTGCCAGCAGTTACTCAGGGGGATGGGATCAGCCCCAGCATTTT	CASSYSGGWDQPQHF
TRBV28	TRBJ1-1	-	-	TGTGCCAGCAGTCCGGGGGGCGGGGGAACGAACACTGAAGCTTTCTTT	CASSPGGGGTNTEAFF
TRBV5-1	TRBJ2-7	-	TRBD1	TGCGCCAGCAGCTCGAGAGACAGGGGCTACGAGCAGTACTTC	CASSSRDRGYEQYF
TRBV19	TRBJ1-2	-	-	TGTGCCAGTTTGGGACTTTTTTATGGCTACACCTTC	CASLGLFYGYTF
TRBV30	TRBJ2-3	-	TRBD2	TGTGCCTGGAGTCCAGGGACTAGCCTCCTCTCGGATACGCAGTATTTT	CAWSPGTSLLSDTQYF
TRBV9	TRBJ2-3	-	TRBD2	TGTGCCAGCAGCGTAAGAGATAGCGGGGGGACCACAGATACGCAGTATTTT	CASSVRDSGGTTDTQYF
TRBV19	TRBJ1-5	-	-	TGTGCCAGTAGTATAAGAAGGGGTTCCCAAGGCAATCAGCCCCAGCATTTT	CASSIRRGSQGNQPQHF
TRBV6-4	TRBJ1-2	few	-	TGTGCCAGCCGCACCGGGCTTAGGGGTGGCTACACCTTC	CASRTGLRGGYTF
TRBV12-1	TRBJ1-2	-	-	TGTGCCAGCATCTTCATGGGTGGGCACCTCCGAATAAGGAATGGCTACACCTTC	CASIFMGGHLRIRNGYTF
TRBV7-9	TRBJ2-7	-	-	TGTGCCAGCAGCTCCCGACTAGGAGGCTACGAGCAGTACTTC	CASSSRLGGYEQYF
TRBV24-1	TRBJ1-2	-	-	TGTGCCACCAGTGATACCCCGGGGGGGGCGTTTTGGGACTACACCTTC	CATSDTPGGAFWDYTF
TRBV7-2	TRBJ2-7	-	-	TGTGCCAGCAGCTCCAGGGGCTACGAGCAGTACTTC	CASSSRGYEQYF
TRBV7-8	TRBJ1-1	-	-	TGTGCCAGCAGCTTAGACGGGGAGAACACTGAAGCTTTCTTT	CASSLDGENTEAFF
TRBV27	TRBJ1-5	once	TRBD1	TGTGCCGCGGCGGACAGGGGTCCTAATCAGCCCCAGCATTTT	CAAADRGPNQPQHF
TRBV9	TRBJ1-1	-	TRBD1	TGTGCCAGCAGCACCCGGACAGGGGGATTGACTATGAACACTGAAGCTTTCTTT	CASSTRTGGLTMNTEAFF
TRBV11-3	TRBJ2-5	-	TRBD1	TGTGCCAGCAGCTTAGATCAGGGGGAAGGGCAAGAGACCCAGTACTTC	CASSLDQGEGQETQYF
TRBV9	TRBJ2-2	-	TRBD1	TGTGCCAGCAGCGAGCCGGGGGTCAGGGGGCCCCTTACGAACACCGGGGAGCTGTTTTTT	CASSEPGVRGPLTNTGELFF
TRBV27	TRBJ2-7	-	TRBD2	TGTGCCAGCAGTTTATCTAGCGGGAGGGTATACGAGCAGTACTTC	CASSLSSGRVYEQYF
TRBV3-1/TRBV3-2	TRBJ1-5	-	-	TGTGCCAGCAGCCCTAATCAGCCCCAGCATTTT	CASSPNQPQHF
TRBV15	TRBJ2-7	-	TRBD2	TGTGCCACCAGCAGGGATCCTAGCGGCTACGAGCAGTACTTC	CATSRDPSGYEQYF
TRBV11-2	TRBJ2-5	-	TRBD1	TGTGCCAGCAGCCCTGGACAGGACCCCCAAGAGACCCAGTACTTC	CASSPGQDPQETQYF
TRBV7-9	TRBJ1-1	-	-	TGTGCCAGCAGCTTACTTGAGGCTTTCTTT	CASSLLEAFF
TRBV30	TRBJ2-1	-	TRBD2	TGTGCCTGGAGTAAACGACGGCTAGCGGGAGTACGGAATGAGCAGTTCTTC	CAWSKRRLAGVRNEQFF
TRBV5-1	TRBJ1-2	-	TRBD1	TGCGCCACTTCGACAGGGGGTAAGGGCTACACCTTC	CATSTGGKGYTF
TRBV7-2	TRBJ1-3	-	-	TGTGCCAGCAGCTTAGATCGGGGTGGAAACACCATATATTTT	CASSLDRGGNTIYF
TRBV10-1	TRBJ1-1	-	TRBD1	TGCGCCAGCAGTGAGTCGAGGACAGGATGTGAAGCTTTCTTT	CASSESRTGCEAFF
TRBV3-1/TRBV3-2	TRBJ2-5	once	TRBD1	TGTGCCAGCGCCGTACAGGGGGGAGAGACCCAGTACTTC	CASAVQGGETQYF
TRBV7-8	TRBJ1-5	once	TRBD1	TGTGCCAGCAGCTCCCGGACAGGGCCCAATCAGCCCCAGCATTTT	CASSSRTGPNQPQHF
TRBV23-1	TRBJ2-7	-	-	TGCGCCAGCAGTCAACGGACTTCCAGGTACTCCTACGAGCAGTACTTC	CASSQRTSRYSYEQYF
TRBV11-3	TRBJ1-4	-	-	TGTGCCAGCAGCTTGAACGGGGGGTTGTGGGAAAAACTGTTTTTT	CASSLNGGLWEKLFF
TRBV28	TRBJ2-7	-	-	TGTGCCAGCAGTTTATGGGAGGCCGGACGCTCCTACGAGCAGTACTTC	CASSLWEAGRSYEQYF
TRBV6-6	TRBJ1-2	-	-	TGTGCCAGCAGTTACTTAGAGGAGAACTATGGCTACACCTTC	CASSYLEENYGYTF